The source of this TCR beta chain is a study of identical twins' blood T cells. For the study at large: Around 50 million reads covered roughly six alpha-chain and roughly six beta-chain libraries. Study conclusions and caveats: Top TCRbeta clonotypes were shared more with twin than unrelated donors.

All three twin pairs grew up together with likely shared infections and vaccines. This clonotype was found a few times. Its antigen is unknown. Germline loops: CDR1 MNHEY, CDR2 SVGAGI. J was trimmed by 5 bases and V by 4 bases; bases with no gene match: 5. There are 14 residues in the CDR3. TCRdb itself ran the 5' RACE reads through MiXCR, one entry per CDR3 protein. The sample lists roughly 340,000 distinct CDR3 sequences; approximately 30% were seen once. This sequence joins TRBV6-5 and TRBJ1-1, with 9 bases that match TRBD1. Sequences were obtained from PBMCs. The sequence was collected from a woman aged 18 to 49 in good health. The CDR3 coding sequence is TGTGCCAGCAGTTCCGGGACAGGGAGGACTGAAGCTTTCTTT. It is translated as CASSSGTGRTEAFF.